These 2 T cell receptor beta chains originate from one sample sequenced in a study of cytomegalovirus exposure and HLA in healthy donors. PCR used 60 Vbeta primers and 13 Jbeta primers. Here immunoSEQ multiplex PCR was the method, and the copy in TCRdb shows in-frame clones only, minus some. This repertoire shows roughly 120,000 clones, approximately 80% found once; its top ten account for about 5.8%. The sequenced sample was PBMCs. The receptors were sampled from a man aged 18 to 30 in good health and CMV-seropositive.

The V gene is TRBV5-1, the J gene TRBJ2-1; 10 bases are shared with TRBD2. Trimming took 4 bases from V and 2 from J; bases not matched to a gene: 15. CDR3 size: 19 residues. Germline V gene lookup returns CDR1 SGHRS and CDR2 YFSETQ. CDR3 in DNA: TGCGCCAGCAGCCAAGACCGACTAGCGGGTTTGGGGCCCTACAATGAGCAGTTCTTC. Protein: CASSQDRLAGLGPYNEQFF. Complete variable domain (other parts from reference TRBV5-1 and TRBJ2-1): KAGVTQTPRYLIKTRGQQVTLSCSPISGHRSVSWYQQTPGQGLQFLFEYFSETQRNKGNFPGRFSGRQFSNSRSEMNVSTLELGDSALYLCASSQDRLAGLGPYNEQFFGPGTRLTVL.

The CDR3 nucleotides are TGTGCCAGCAGCCAGGGGACTAGCGGTTTCCAAGAGACCCAGTACTTC. It translates to CASSQGTSGFQETQYF. The V call is TRBV7-3, the J call TRBJ2-5; TRBD2 aligns across 11 bases. Germline V lookup: CDR1 SGHTA, CDR2 FQGTGA. This CDR3 is built from 16 residues. The trim removed 5 bases at V and 1 base at J, leaving 6 bases unmatched. Full variable domain (outside the CDR3, taken from reference TRBV7-3 and TRBJ2-5): GAGVSQTPSNKVTEKGKYVELRCDPISGHTALYWYRQSLGQGPEFLIYFQGTGAADDSGLPNDRFFAVRPEGSVSTLKIQRTERGDSAVYLCASSQGTSGFQETQYFGPGTRLLVL.